The TCR beta chain under discussion was sequenced for a study of T cell responses to AZD1222 COVID-19 vaccine. Sequencing used immunoSEQ multiplex PCR; TCRdb keeps in-frame clones, though not all of them. Altogether 90,000 to 120,000 clones are present, roughly 93% being singletons, with the ten largest covering about 5%. Trimming pared 5 bases from V and 7 bases from J, leaving 14 bases between. The CDR3 has 13 amino acids. Germline CDR1 KGHDR, CDR2 SFDVKD. The rearrangement links TRBV24-1 to TRBJ2-7; D remains unclear. Sequenced here: peripheral blood, sampled on day 0 of AZD1222 vaccination. The sequence was obtained from an adult in good health. Here the CDR3 reads CATSAPDHQEQYF. The CDR3 DNA sequence: TGTGCCACCAGTGCCCCGGACCATCAAGAGCAGTACTTC.